This T cell receptor beta chain was sequenced during a study of sequential checkpoint blockade in melanoma. The treatment: randomized to nivolumab then ipilimumab (arm A) or the reverse (arm B). The CDR3 runs 13 residues. Germline CDR1 reads MNHEY; CDR2 reads SVGAGI. With V trimmed by 5 bases and J by 4 bases, 3 bases remained unmatched. Clones were read by immunoSEQ multiplex PCR, and TCRdb kept only the in-frame ones, dropping some. Here the sample spans tens of thousands of clones, roughly 84% being singletons. This receptor was identified in a human donor with melanoma. The rearrangement links TRBV6-5 to TRBJ1-1; TRBD1 matches 8 bases. Source: CD8+ T cells sorted from blood (inferred from file names), taken from a patient given nivolumab and ipilimumab in sequence. The CDR3 protein is CASSPGGITEAFF. In nucleotides, the CDR3 is TGTGCCAGCAGTCCAGGGGGCATCACTGAAGCTTTCTTT.